Listed below are T cell receptor beta chains from one sample, sequenced in a study of early T cells in non-severe SARS-CoV-2 infection. TCRdb re-derived calls from the 5' RACE reads in MiXCR, one entry per CDR3 protein. The sample has about 29,000 distinct CDR3 sequences; 4.5% to 5% are singletons. The sample comprised whole blood. All receptors derive from an adult who was a healthcare worker with PCR-confirmed SARS-CoV-2 infection or an uninfected control (not recorded which). Each CDR3 is given with its conserved first and last residue. Fields, in order: J gene, D gene, clone size, V gene, CDR3 protein, CDR3 DNA. A D gene is named only where the DNA matches it firmly. Only part of the rows carry a size: once, few, many, or a class if the clone is expanded.

TRBJ1-2 - many TRBV7-2 CASSFYREAHGYTF TGTGCCAGCAGCTTCTATCGGGAGGCGCATGGCTACACCTTC
TRBJ2-1 - once TRBV28 CASSFFNEQFF TGTGCCAGCAGTTTTTTTAATGAGCAGTTCTTC
TRBJ2-7 - - TRBV6-2/TRBV6-3 CASRTGGYEQYF TGTGCCAGCAGGACCGGTGGCTACGAGCAGTACTTC
TRBJ1-1 - many TRBV12-3/TRBV12-4 CASSQKTFTEAFF TGTGCCAGCAGCCAGAAGACGTTCACTGAAGCTTTCTTT
TRBJ2-1 TRBD2 - TRBV18 CASSPLAGAVENEQFF TGTGCCAGCTCACCACTAGCGGGAGCGGTGGAAAATGAGCAGTTCTTC
TRBJ2-2 - few TRBV11-2 CASSSSYDSSAELFF TGTGCCAGCAGCTCGTCGTACGACAGCAGCGCGGAGCTGTTTTTT
TRBJ1-6 - many TRBV6-1 CASSVTSSYNSPLHF TGTGCCAGCAGTGTGACGAGCTCCTATAATTCACCCCTCCACTTT
TRBJ1-5 - - TRBV5-5 CASSLDRALSNQPQHF TGTGCCAGCAGCTTGGATCGGGCCCTTAGTAATCAGCCCCAGCATTTT
TRBJ2-7 TRBD1 many TRBV7-2 CASSLGTGPYEQYF TGTGCCAGCAGCTTAGGGACAGGCCCCTACGAGCAGTACTTC
TRBJ2-5 TRBD2 many TRBV5-1 CASSLGTSGGFQETQYF TGCGCCAGCAGCTTGGGGACTAGCGGGGGATTTCAAGAGACCCAGTACTTC
TRBJ1-3 - many TRBV4-1 CASSNPPGGIGNTIYF TGCGCCAGCAGCAATCCCCCCGGGGGCATTGGAAACACCATATATTTT
TRBJ2-2 - - TRBV7-9 CASQRVSGELFF TGTGCCAGCCAAAGGGTGTCCGGGGAGCTGTTTTTT
TRBJ1-1 - few TRBV5-4 CASSLGTHTEAFF TGTGCCAGCAGCTTGGGAACACACACTGAAGCTTTCTTT
TRBJ2-2 TRBD1 many TRBV5-1 CASSQLGQTTGELFF TGCGCCAGCAGCCAATTGGGACAGACCACCGGGGAGCTGTTTTTT
TRBJ1-5 - many TRBV11-2 CASSFSGSRNQPQHF TGTGCCAGCAGCTTCTCCGGGAGCCGCAATCAGCCCCAGCATTTT
TRBJ1-1 - many TRBV29-1 CSVEVDLNTEAFF TGCAGCGTTGAGGTAGACTTAAACACTGAAGCTTTCTTT
TRBJ1-1 - many TRBV6-5 CASSPPRGEAFF TGTGCCAGCAGTCCTCCCAGGGGTGAAGCTTTCTTT
TRBJ2-3 - few TRBV6-2/TRBV6-3 CASSYTDTDTQYF TGTGCCAGCAGTTACACAGATACAGATACGCAGTATTTT
TRBJ2-1 TRBD1 many TRBV5-1 CASSLGGTGDNEQFF TGCGCCAGCAGCTTGGGTGGGACAGGGGACAATGAGCAGTTCTTC
TRBJ1-5 TRBD1 few TRBV6-6 CASSYTGGEGNQPQHF TGTGCCAGCAGTTACACAGGGGGCGAAGGCAATCAGCCCCAGCATTTT
TRBJ1-2 TRBD1 - TRBV29-1 CSVPPDRGRGYTF TGCAGCGTTCCGCCGGACAGGGGTCGGGGCTACACCTTC
TRBJ2-4 TRBD1 many TRBV28 CASSRDRVGNIQYF TGTGCCAGCAGCCGGGACAGGGTCGGAAACATTCAGTACTTC
TRBJ1-1 - many TRBV12-3/TRBV12-4 CASSLGQALTNTEAFF TGTGCCAGCAGTTTAGGGCAGGCTCTCACGAACACTGAAGCTTTCTTT
TRBJ2-1 TRBD1 - TRBV27 CASSLVSGTGNNEQFF TGTGCCAGCAGTTTAGTATCCGGGACAGGGAACAATGAGCAGTTCTTC
TRBJ2-7 - many TRBV20-1 CSADRGSYEQYF TGCAGTGCCGACCGCGGGTCCTACGAGCAGTACTTC
TRBJ1-2 - many TRBV18 CASSPDPGSNYGYTF TGTGCCAGCTCACCCGATCCAGGGTCGAACTATGGCTACACCTTC
TRBJ2-4 - - TRBV20-1 CSAGPGNIQYF TGCAGTGCTGGACCGGGGAACATTCAGTACTTC
TRBJ1-2 - many TRBV9 CASSVGGRVSGYTF TGTGCCAGCAGCGTAGGTGGCAGGGTATCTGGCTACACCTTC
TRBJ1-1 TRBD1 - TRBV7-9 CASSSGTGEMNTEAFF TGTGCCAGCAGCTCAGGGACAGGGGAGATGAACACTGAAGCTTTCTTT
TRBJ1-1 - - TRBV30 CAWSNGGFRTNTEAFF TGTGCCTGGTCAAACGGTGGTTTTCGTACGAACACTGAAGCTTTCTTT
TRBJ2-3 - few TRBV6-2/TRBV6-3 CASSYVQSDTQYF TGTGCCAGCAGTTACGTGCAGTCAGATACGCAGTATTTT
TRBJ1-5 - many TRBV3-1 CASSQDQGRNQPQHF TGTGCCAGCAGCCAAGATCAAGGCCGCAATCAGCCCCAGCATTTT
TRBJ2-3 - - TRBV20-1 CSASTSSTDTQYF TGCAGTGCTTCTACCAGTAGCACAGATACGCAGTATTTT
TRBJ2-2 TRBD2 many TRBV6-4 CASSDSASGNTGELFF TGTGCCAGCAGTGACTCTGCTAGCGGGAACACCGGGGAGCTGTTTTTT
TRBJ1-1 - many TRBV29-1 CSVRQVLNTEAFF TGCAGCGTAAGACAGGTTCTGAACACTGAAGCTTTCTTT
TRBJ2-7 - many TRBV19 CASSSGGGHGEQYF TGTGCCAGTAGTTCTGGCGGGGGACACGGCGAGCAGTACTTC
TRBJ2-5 - few TRBV7-7 CASSLGSGWAQYF TGTGCCAGCAGCTTAGGGAGTGGATGGGCCCAGTACTTC
TRBJ2-7 - medium-sized TRBV20-1 CSASDNSYEQYF TGCAGTGCTAGTGACAACTCCTACGAGCAGTACTTC
TRBJ2-7 - many TRBV2 CASESTESYEQYF TGTGCCAGCGAGTCGACGGAATCCTACGAGCAGTACTTC
TRBJ2-5 - many TRBV24-1 CATSDPDRFQETQYF TGTGCCACCAGTGACCCTGACAGATTTCAAGAGACCCAGTACTTC
TRBJ2-5 - many TRBV5-1 CASSLGGTVDQETQYF TGCGCCAGCAGCTTGGGCGGGACAGTGGACCAAGAGACCCAGTACTTC
TRBJ2-7 - few TRBV20-1 CSAISNVRGSYEQYF TGCAGTGCCATCTCCAACGTCCGGGGGAGCTACGAGCAGTACTTC
TRBJ2-7 TRBD1 few TRBV4-1 CASSQEGTVSYEQYF TGCGCCAGCAGCCAAGAAGGGACAGTGTCCTACGAGCAGTACTTC
TRBJ2-7 - many TRBV7-2 CASSFRYEQYF TGTGCCAGCAGCTTTCGATACGAGCAGTACTTC
TRBJ2-3 - - TRBV29-1 CSVATARRMYF TGCAGCGTTGCGACAGCGAGACGGATGTATTTT
TRBJ2-5 - many TRBV6-1 CASSESPYPGETQYF TGTGCCAGCAGTGAAAGCCCCTACCCAGGAGAGACCCAGTACTTC
TRBJ2-7 - few TRBV18 CASSPSETYEQYF TGTGCCAGCTCACCGTCAGAGACCTACGAGCAGTACTTC
TRBJ1-1 - many TRBV6-5 CASSYRSNTEAFF TGTGCCAGCAGTTACAGAAGCAACACTGAAGCTTTCTTT
TRBJ2-1 - - TRBV12-3/TRBV12-4 CASSVAGTVFNEQFF TGTGCCAGCAGTGTCGCCGGGACTGTCTTCAATGAGCAGTTCTTC
TRBJ2-1 - - TRBV24-1 CATSEGRGYNEQFF TGTGCCACCAGTGAGGGCAGAGGCTACAATGAGCAGTTCTTC
TRBJ2-2 TRBD1 few TRBV4-2 CASSQGQGAGELFF TGTGCCAGCAGCCAGGGACAGGGGGCCGGGGAGCTGTTTTTT